This record covers a single T cell receptor beta chain. Its cognate antigen is unknown. Scientists amplified the TCR beta CDR3 regions from RNA transcripts. First-round RT-PCR with HTBI primers preceded a second-round multiplex PCR. MiXCR, applied by TCRdb to the multiplex PCR reads, yields one record per CDR3 protein. The sample holds about 380,000 distinct CDR3 sequences, approximately 15% seen once. The data are from a study of Graves' ophthalmopathy and Graves' hyperthyroidism. Newly diagnosed, the hyperthyroidism patients had under 2 months' duration and were aged 18 to 65. The diagnostic workup employed clinical symptoms, serum thyroxine, TRAb, thyroid ultrasound and orbital computed tomography. Per germline, CDR1 MNHEY and CDR2 SVGEGT. The length of the CDR3 is 16 residues. The V segment lost 6 bases and the J segment 3 bases; nucleotides outside the gene matches: 6. Study observations and caveats: Predictions made by the model for ophthalmopathy progression reached over 55% sensitivity and about 72% specificity. Blood also contained most of the expanded thyroid clonotypes above 0.001 frequency.

Sample: peripheral blood. V usage is TRBV6-2 or TRBV6-3 and J usage is TRBJ2-5; TRBD2 agrees at 14 bases. This clonotype originated in a woman between 18 and 30 years old with stable Graves' hyperthyroidism. DNA for the CDR3: TGTGCCAGCAGCATGACGACTAGCGGGGGGGAAGAGACCCAGTACTTC. Protein sequence: CASSMTTSGGEETQYF.